The T cell receptor beta chain under discussion was sequenced for a study of T cell responses to AZD1222 COVID-19 vaccine. Assay: immunoSEQ multiplex PCR; the TCRdb copy retains only in-frame clones and omits some. The repertoire consists of about 120,000 clones, with around 89% occurring once and the leading ten covering 3.5%. The CDR3 length is 14 residues. CDR1 is PRHDT and CDR2 is FYEKMQ in the germline V gene (reference sequence). The ends lost 1 base at V and 6 bases at J; junction bases unmatched: 5. The sequence derives from an adult who received the AZD1222 COVID-19 vaccine. V usage is TRBV13 and J usage is TRBJ1-1, with 7 bases lining up with TRBD1. Specimen: peripheral blood, collected 28 days after the second AZD1222 dose. CDR3 residues: CASSLARGGSEAFF. CDR3 DNA: TGTGCCAGCAGCTTAGCCAGAGGGGGCTCTGAAGCTTTCTTT.